This TCR beta chain was observed in a study of cytomegalovirus exposure and HLA in healthy donors. Study-wide points: The classifier was said to identify cytomegalovirus status with high specificity and sensitivity. Later, an analysis found that common viral pathogens appeared to be linked with several of the most significant clusters. Presence/absence analysis assumed near-uniform sequencing depth across donors.

Donors counted as nominally healthy when sampled, yet unrecorded immune exposures were likely. 13 Jbeta primers and 60 Vbeta primers were used for the PCR. Method: immunoSEQ multiplex PCR; TCRdb's copy keeps in-frame clones and lacks some. Recorded for this sample: some 180,000 clones. On this clone: No antigen is known for it.

The specimen sequenced was PBMCs. This TCR derives from a man under 40 in good health and CMV-seronegative.

Written as DNA, the CDR3 is TGTGCCAGCAGCCCAGACATCACCGGGGAGCTGTTTTTT. Translation: CASSPDITGELFF. This sequence joins TRBV5-4 and TRBJ2-2; D remains ambiguous. Germline V gives CDR1 SGHNT, CDR2 YYREEE (reference sequence). The V end was cut by 4 bases, the J end by 4 bases, with 8 bases between. This CDR3 has 13 residues.